Below are 9 T cell receptor beta chains sequenced from a single sample in a study of blood T cell repertoires in COVID-19. Here immunoSEQ multiplex PCR was the method, and the copy in TCRdb shows in-frame clones only, minus some. The sample has around 200,000 clones, approximately 90% seen once; the top ten hold 5.5% to 7.5%. Sequenced material: peripheral blood. These receptors originate from a man aged 55-75 years who had recovered from COVID-19.

The V gene is TRBV4-2, the J gene TRBJ2-3, with 9 bases identical to TRBD2. J was trimmed by 6 bases and V by 1 base; bases with no gene match: 11. The germline gives CDR1 LGHNA, CDR2 YNFKEQ. This CDR3 has 17 amino acids. CDR3 loop: CASSQGQASGIVDTQYF. The CDR3 DNA follows: TGTGCCAGCAGCCAAGGCCAGGCTAGCGGGATAGTGGATACGCAGTATTTT.

A remark on this clone: One junction end does not reproduce the germline sequence, and a read error may be involved. Other nucleotide sequences from this sample produce the same CDR3. The V call is TRBV5-4, the J call TRBJ1-2; D not resolved. The V gene's germline CDR1 is SGHNT and CDR2 YYREEE (reference sequence). The CDR3 has 14 residues. The CDR3 sequence is CASSLGRDPYGYTF. The CDR3 DNA is TGTGCTAGCAGCTTGGGGAGGGATCCCTATGGCTACACCTTC.

This chain connects TRBV18 to TRBJ2-7; possibly TRBD1 for D (6 bases). Trimming removed 6 bases from V and 6 bases from J, with 12 bases in between. The length of the CDR3 is 12 residues. Germline CDR1 KGHSH, CDR2 LQKENI. DNA for the CDR3: TGTGCCAGCTCCCCCACAGGGTCCGAGCAGTACTTC. Encoded protein: CASSPTGSEQYF.

V gene TRBV11-3 combines with J gene TRBJ2-1, with 9 nucleotides matching TRBD1. V shed 4 bases, J shed 9 bases, and the junction held 10 bases outside the gene matches. Per germline, CDR1 SGHNT and CDR2 YENEEA. This CDR3 contains 15 residues. The CDR3 DNA sequence: TGTGCCAGCAGCTCGGGACAGGGAAAGGGGGGTGAGCAGTTCTTC. It codes for CASSSGQGKGGEQFF.

V gene TRBV28 combines with J gene TRBJ1-2; perhaps TRBD1 as D (6 bases). Trimming took 2 bases from V and 3 from J, leaving 13 bases between them. The CDR3 is made up of 15 amino acids. Per germline, CDR1 MDHEN and CDR2 SYDVKM. CDR3 coding DNA: TGTGCCAGCAGTTTAGGCCAGGGGCCTTACTATGGCTACACCTTC. The encoded protein is CASSLGQGPYYGYTF.

This clone was counted once. The chain combines TRBV20-1 with TRBJ2-1, with TRBD2 identical over 7 bases. CDR3 length: 11 amino acids. J gave up 7 bases and V 7 bases, and 4 bases lay outside the gene matches. CDR1 is DFQATT, CDR2 SNEGSKA, per germline (reference sequence). CDR3 protein: CSVGAGNEQFF. DNA for the CDR3: TGCAGTGTAGGAGCGGGAAATGAGCAGTTCTTC.

This chain connects TRBV5-4 to TRBJ2-7; the D gene is possibly TRBD1 (5 bases). Looked up from germline, CDR1 is SGHNT and CDR2 is YYREEE (reference sequence). The CDR3 runs 15 residues. With 2 bases removed from V and 3 bases from J, the gap between germline ends came to 15 bases. Written as DNA, the CDR3 is TGTGCCAGCAGCTTAGGGGTAGGGCTGAACTACGAGCAGTACTTC. Protein: CASSLGVGLNYEQYF.

The J gene is TRBJ1-3, the V gene TRBV7-6; D perhaps matches TRBD1 (6 bases). The CDR3 totals 16 residues. Germline V CDR1 and CDR2: SGHVS, FNYEAQ. Trimming stripped 2 bases from V and 2 bases from J, with 13 bases between. In DNA, the CDR3 is TGTGCCAGCAGCTTAATGGGGGCTATCACTGGAAACACCATATATTTT. This translates into CASSLMGAITGNTIYF.

The V and J genes are TRBV19 and TRBJ2-1; tentative D call: TRBD2 (7 bases). This CDR3 has 18 amino acids. Germline values: CDR1 LNHDA, CDR2 SQIVND (reference sequence). The ends were cut back, 1 base at V and 6 bases at J, with 22 bases in the middle. The CDR3 reads CASSIGGGPGRETNEQFF. The DNA for the CDR3 is TGTGCCAGTAGTATAGGAGGGGGTCCAGGGCGGGAGACCAATGAGCAGTTCTTC.